This T cell receptor (beta chain) was observed in a study of OX40 agonist ivuxolimab in advanced cancers. The assay was immunoSEQ multiplex PCR, and TCRdb's table has in-frame clones only and misses some. The sample contains approximately 100,000 clones, roughly nine tenths of which appear only once. Germline CDR1 and CDR2: LNHDA and SQIVND (reference sequence). With V trimmed by 6 bases and J by 7 bases, 12 bases remained unmatched. The CDR3 has 16 residues. This TCR came from an adult with an advanced solid tumor such as melanoma, head and neck, liver or kidney cancer. This chain joins TRBV19 and TRBJ2-4; TRBD2 matches 10 bases. The sequenced sample was CD4+ or CD8+ T cells sorted from blood, obtained in a trial of the OX40 agonist ivuxolimab. In DNA form, the CDR3 reads TGTGCCAGTAGGCGAATGGGTGCTAGCGGGAGCAACATTCAGTACTTC. It is translated as CASRRMGASGSNIQYF.